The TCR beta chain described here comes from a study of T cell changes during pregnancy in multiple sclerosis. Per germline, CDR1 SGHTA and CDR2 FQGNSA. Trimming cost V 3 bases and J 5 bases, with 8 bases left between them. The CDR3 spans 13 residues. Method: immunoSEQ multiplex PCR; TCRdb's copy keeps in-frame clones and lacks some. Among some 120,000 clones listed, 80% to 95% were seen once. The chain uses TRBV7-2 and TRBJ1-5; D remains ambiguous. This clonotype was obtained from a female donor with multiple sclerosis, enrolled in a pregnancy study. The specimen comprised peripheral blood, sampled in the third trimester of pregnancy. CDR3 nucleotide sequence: TGTGCCAGCAGCTTCTCAGGCGATCAGCCCCAGCATTTT. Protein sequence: CASSFSGDQPQHF.